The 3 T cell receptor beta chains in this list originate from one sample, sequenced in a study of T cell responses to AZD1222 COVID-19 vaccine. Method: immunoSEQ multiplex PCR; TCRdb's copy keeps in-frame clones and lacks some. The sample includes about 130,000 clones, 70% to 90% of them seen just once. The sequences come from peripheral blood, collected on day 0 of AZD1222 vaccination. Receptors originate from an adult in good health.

For the CDR3, the DNA is TGCAGTGCTAGTTTTGCAGATACGCAGTATTTT. It codes for CSASFADTQYF. The chain has TRBV20-1 and TRBJ2-3; no definite D call. The germline CDR1 and CDR2 sequences are DFQATT and SNEGSKA (reference sequence). This CDR3 region has 11 residues. Trimming took off 3 bases at V and 4 bases at J, with 5 bases between the two ends.

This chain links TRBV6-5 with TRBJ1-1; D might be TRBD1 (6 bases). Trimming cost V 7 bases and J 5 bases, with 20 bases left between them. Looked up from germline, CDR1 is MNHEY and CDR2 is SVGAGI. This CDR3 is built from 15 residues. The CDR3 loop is CASNQEQGGETEAFF. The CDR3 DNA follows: TGTGCCAGCAACCAAGAACAGGGAGGGGAAACTGAAGCTTTCTTT.

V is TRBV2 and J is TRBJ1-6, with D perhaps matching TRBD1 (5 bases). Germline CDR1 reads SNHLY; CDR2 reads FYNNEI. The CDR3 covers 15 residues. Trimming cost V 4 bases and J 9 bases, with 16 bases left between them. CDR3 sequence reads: CASSAVRTGTSPLHF. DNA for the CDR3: TGTGCCAGCAGTGCGGTGAGAACAGGAACTTCACCCCTCCACTTT. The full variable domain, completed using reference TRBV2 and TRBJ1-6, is EPEVTQTPSHQVTQMGQEVILRCVPISNHLYFYWYRQILGQKVEFLVSFYNNEISEKSEIFDDQFSVERPDGSNFTLKIRSTKLEDSAMYFCASSAVRTGTSPLHFGNGTRLTVT.